This paragraph covers one T cell receptor beta chain sequence. Its antigen is undetermined. The data derive from a study of shared clonotypes between healthy human individuals. Points from the study as a whole: Expectations were that clonotype sharing among donors would be affected by sequencing depth.

Both subsets, CD45RA+ naive and CD45RA-negative memory, were split from the CD4+ cells. Assay used: immunoSEQ multiplex PCR; TCRdb lists only in-frame clones, some missing. Here the sample spans 740,000 or so clones, 73% being singletons. Germline-derived CDR1 and CDR2 are SSHAT and FNYEAQ (reference sequence). The V end lost 5 bases, the J end lost 5 bases, and 19 bases lay between the germline ends. The CDR3 contains 16 residues. This receptor was identified in a woman in her twenties or thirties in good health. This chain connects TRBV7-7 to TRBJ2-1, with D perhaps given as TRBD1 or TRBD2 (5 bases each). The sequenced sample was memory CD4+ T cells sorted from blood. Subset here: CD45RA-negative fraction. For the CDR3, the DNA is TGTGCCAGCAGCCCGGTGGGGACCGTACGACACAATGAGCAGTTCTTC. It codes for CASSPVGTVRHNEQFF.